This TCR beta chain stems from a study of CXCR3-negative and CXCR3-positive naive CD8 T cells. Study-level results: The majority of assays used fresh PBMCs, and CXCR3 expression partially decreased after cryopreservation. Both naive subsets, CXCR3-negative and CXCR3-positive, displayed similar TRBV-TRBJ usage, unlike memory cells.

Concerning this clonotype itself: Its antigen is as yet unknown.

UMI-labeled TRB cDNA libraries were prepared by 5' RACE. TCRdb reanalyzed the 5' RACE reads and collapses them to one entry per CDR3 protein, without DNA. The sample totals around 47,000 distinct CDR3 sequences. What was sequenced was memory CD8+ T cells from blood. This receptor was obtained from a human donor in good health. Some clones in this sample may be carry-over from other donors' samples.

The CDR3 region is CASSFTGPLYEQYF. The chain joins TRBV6-2 or TRBV6-3 to TRBJ2-7; TCRdb indicates TRBD1, and absent DNA this call remains unverified. The CDR3 consists of 14 residues. From germline, CDR1 is MNHEY and CDR2 SVGEGT.